The 28 T cell receptor beta chains given below trace back to one sample, sequenced in a study of response to subunit inactivated influenza vaccine. TCRdb re-called the RT-PCR reads with MiXCR, one entry per CDR3 protein. The sample includes roughly 500,000 distinct CDR3 sequences, 16% seen only once; the top ten take approximately 3%. The input for sequencing was CD4+ T cells sorted from PBMCs, taken around 25 months after vaccination. All receptors derive from a man aged 50 to 75 who received an inactivated influenza vaccine.

This clonotype came up once. This sequence joins TRBV9 and TRBJ2-3; the D gene is possibly TRBD2 (6 bases). Germline lookup yields CDR1 SGDLS and CDR2 YYNGEE. Trimming took 2 bases from V and 7 from J, leaving 11 bases between them. The CDR3 length is 13 residues. CDR3 in DNA: TGTGCCAGCAGCGTCGGAGGGCGATATACGCAGTATTTT. It is translated as CASSVGGRYTQYF. The whole variable domain, filled in from reference TRBV9 and TRBJ2-3, reads DSGVTQTPKHLITATGQRVTLRCSPRSGDLSVYWYQQSLDQGLQFLIQYYNGEERAKGNILERFSAQQFPDLHSELNLSSLELGDSALYFCASSVGGRYTQYFGPGTRLTVL.

This clonotype appeared a few times. The rearrangement joins TRBV4-3 to TRBJ2-1, with TRBD2 matching over 9 bases. CDR1 LGHNA and CDR2 YSLEER come from the germline V gene. Trimming cost V 0 bases and J 8 bases; bases outside gene matches: 5. This CDR3 has 15 amino acids. The chain's CDR3 is CASSQDQLAGYEQFF. The CDR3 coding sequence is TGCGCCAGCAGCCAAGATCAGCTAGCGGGATATGAGCAGTTCTTC.

The CDR3, as DNA: TGCAGTGCTTGGGGACTAGCGGGGGATGATGAGCAGTACTTC. This translates into CSAWGLAGDDEQYF. V is TRBV20-1 and J is TRBJ2-7; TRBD2 matches 14 bases. J gave up 7 bases and V 5 bases, and 7 bases lay outside the gene matches. In germline, CDR1 is DFQATT, CDR2 SNEGSKA (reference sequence). This CDR3 has 14 residues.

This clonotype was counted at least ten times. The chain has TRBV7-9 and TRBJ2-3, with unresolved D. Per germline, CDR1 SEHNR and CDR2 FQNEAQ (reference sequence). The ends were cut back, 8 bases at V and 12 bases at J, with 6 bases in the middle. The CDR3 runs 8 residues. The CDR3 DNA reads as TGTGCCAGCTACCCTCAGTATTTT. Its translation: CASYPQYF.

This clonotype was picked up many times. The chain links TRBV3-1 to TRBJ1-3, with 7 nucleotides matching TRBD1. Per the germline V gene, CDR1 is LGHDT and CDR2 is YNNKEL (reference sequence). The CDR3 length is 14 residues. Unmatched junction bases numbered 2, after V lost 6 bases and J lost 0 bases. CDR3 in amino acids: CASRGQFSGNTIYF. The DNA for the CDR3 is TGTGCCAGCAGGGGACAGTTCTCTGGAAACACCATATATTTT.

The sample holds a few counts of this clonotype. The chain is built from TRBV6-5 and TRBJ2-3; perhaps TRBD2 as D (5 bases). V lost 0 bases, J lost 7 bases, and 11 bases lay in between. The CDR3 has 14 residues. Germline values: CDR1 MNHEY, CDR2 SVGAGI. CDR3 nucleotides: TGTGCCAGCAGTTACTCGAGGGCCCAGAATACGCAGTATTTT. Translated: CASSYSRAQNTQYF.

This rearrangement joins TRBV6-1 to TRBJ2-2; D might be TRBD2 (6 bases). From germline, CDR1 is MNHNS and CDR2 SASEGT. The CDR3 covers 14 residues. Trimming left V 6 bases short and J 5 bases short, with 13 bases between. CDR3 sequence reads: CASREGIRTGELFF. The CDR3 region has the DNA TGTGCCAGCAGGGAGGGAATCCGGACCGGGGAGCTGTTTTTT.

The chain joins TRBV20-1 to TRBJ1-2, with 8 bases aligning to TRBD1. CDR3 length: 15 amino acids. V lost 4 bases to trimming and J lost 1 base; unmatched junction nucleotides: 8. The germline V gene encodes CDR1 DFQATT and CDR2 SNEGSKA (reference sequence). The CDR3 spells CSANTWDRSNYGYTF. The CDR3 region has the DNA TGCAGTGCTAATACTTGGGACAGGAGTAACTATGGCTACACCTTC.

The rearrangement joins TRBV9 to TRBJ1-6, with 7 bases identical to TRBD1. Germline loops: CDR1 SGDLS, CDR2 YYNGEE. V was clipped by 4 bases and J by 9 bases; unmatched bases: 7. The CDR3 sequence is 14 residues long. This chain's CDR3 is CASSSRQGASPLHF. As DNA, the CDR3 is TGTGCCAGCAGCTCGCGACAGGGAGCTTCACCCCTCCACTTT.

This clonotype was detected once. This rearrangement joins TRBV15 to TRBJ1-5; 8 bases match TRBD1. V lost 1 base, J lost 6 bases, and 11 bases stayed unmatched. The CDR3 extends over 17 amino acids. Germline V lookup: CDR1 LNHNV, CDR2 YYDKDF (reference sequence). The CDR3 here is CATSRGSGGIGSQPQHF. In DNA form, the CDR3 reads TGTGCCACCAGCAGAGGGTCAGGGGGCATCGGCAGTCAGCCCCAGCATTTT.

This clonotype was detected ten times or more. The J gene is TRBJ1-1, the V gene TRBV6-2 or TRBV6-3; possibly TRBD1 for D (5 bases). V was cut by 3 bases and J by 3 bases, with 8 bases left in between. The germline V gene has CDR1 MNHEY and CDR2 SVGEGT. The CDR3 is 13 residues long. This CDR3 reads CASSYTGYTEAFF. The CDR3 DNA follows: TGTGCCAGCAGTTATACAGGATACACTGAAGCTTTCTTT.

This chain links TRBV6-1 with TRBJ2-3, with 7 bases fitting TRBD1. Unmatched junction bases numbered 6, after V lost 5 bases and J lost 1 base. Per germline, CDR1 MNHNS and CDR2 SASEGT. CDR3 length: 15 amino acids. Here the CDR3 DNA reads TGTGCCAGCAGTCAGAGACAGGGTGGCACAGATACGCAGTATTTT. It translates to CASSQRQGGTDTQYF.

The J gene is TRBJ2-7, the V gene TRBV28, with TRBD2 matching 12 bases. J lost 7 bases, V lost 3 bases, and 7 bases had no gene match. Looked up from germline, CDR1 is MDHEN and CDR2 is SYDVKM. CDR3 length equals 15 residues. Here the CDR3 reads CASSLLAGGLGEQYF. DNA for the CDR3: TGTGCCAGCAGTTTGCTAGCGGGAGGGCTGGGGGAGCAGTACTTC.

This clonotype was recorded a few times. V usage is TRBV24-1 and J usage is TRBJ2-1; 7 bases agree with TRBD2. J gave up 7 bases and V 4 bases, and 9 bases lay outside the gene matches. Germline CDR1 reads KGHDR; CDR2 reads SFDVKD. This CDR3 has 15 amino acids. The CDR3 coding sequence is TGTGCCACCAGTGAACCCGGACTAGTTCGTAATGAGCAGTTCTTC. Amino acids: CATSEPGLVRNEQFF.

This clonotype was observed many times. This chain links TRBV20-1 with TRBJ1-4; no clear D. Trimming took 5 bases from V and 3 from J, leaving 7 bases between them. The germline CDR1 and CDR2 sequences are DFQATT and SNEGSKA (reference sequence). This CDR3 spans 12 amino acids. The CDR3, as DNA: TGCAGTGCTCAGAGGCCTAATGAAAAACTGTTTTTT. It is translated as CSAQRPNEKLFF.

This chain connects TRBV6-1 to TRBJ2-1; 12 bases match TRBD2. J gave up 8 bases and V 6 bases, and 5 bases lay outside the gene matches. In germline, CDR1 is MNHNS, CDR2 SASEGT. The CDR3 runs 14 residues. The CDR3 DNA reads as TGTGCCAGCAGGACTAGCGGGAGAGGTTATGAGCAGTTCTTC. Its protein is CASRTSGRGYEQFF.

This clonotype was found a few times. The gene calls are TRBV4-2 and TRBJ2-4; maybe TRBD1 (6 bases). Germline CDR1 LGHNA, CDR2 YNFKEQ. V shed 4 bases and J shed 10 bases, with 17 bases lying between them. This CDR3 is 14 amino acids long. CDR3 in DNA: TGTGCCAGCAGCCGACAGGCCGCCCGAGGGATTCAGTACTTC. This encodes CASSRQAARGIQYF.

The V call is TRBV20-1, the J call TRBJ2-1; 8 bases line up with TRBD2. After removal of 5 bases from V and 5 bases from J, the junction contained 11 bases not matched to a gene. Germline V CDR1 and CDR2: DFQATT, SNEGSKA (reference sequence). The CDR3 has 15 residues. The CDR3 coding sequence is TGCAGTGCTCGGGAGGGGAGCGGCAGAAACAATGAGCAGTTCTTC. Protein: CSAREGSGRNNEQFF.

There are a few counts of this clonotype. J is TRBJ1-1 and V is TRBV3-1; weak D call: TRBD1 (5 bases). Trimming cost V 2 bases and J 5 bases, with 15 bases left between them. The length of the CDR3 is 15 residues. Germline CDR1 reads LGHDT; CDR2 reads YNNKEL (reference sequence). The CDR3 sequence: CASSQTGGFGTEAFF. CDR3 nucleotides: TGTGCCAGCAGCCAAACGGGGGGATTCGGAACTGAAGCTTTCTTT.

The chain carries TRBV7-2 and TRBJ1-2; 8 nucleotides line up with TRBD1. The CDR3 totals 16 residues. The junction had 12 bases not matched to a gene; V was cut back by 5 bases and J by 4 bases. Germline lookup yields CDR1 SGHTA and CDR2 FQGNSA. The CDR3 sequence: CASSPSPDRARYGYTF. DNA for the CDR3: TGTGCCAGCAGCCCCAGCCCGGACAGGGCCCGCTATGGCTACACCTTC.

This chain uses TRBV3-1 with TRBJ2-1; D gene ambiguous. Germline V lookup: CDR1 LGHDT, CDR2 YNNKEL (reference sequence). V was cut by 4 bases and J by 4 bases, with 14 bases left in between. The length of the CDR3 is 15 residues. CDR3 sequence: CASSPQLGRYNEQFF. For the CDR3, the DNA is TGTGCCAGCAGCCCACAACTCGGCAGGTACAATGAGCAGTTCTTC.

In this sample, this clonotype turned up once. The CDR3 DNA is TGTGCCAGCAGCCCCCGTCTAGGTTGGGGACAGGGTTCCTCTGGGGCCAACGTCCTGACTTTC. Encoded protein: CASSPRLGWGQGSSGANVLTF. The genes are TRBV4-2 and TRBJ2-6; 9 nucleotides line up with TRBD1. Trimming took 4 bases from V and 0 from J; bases not matched to a gene: 16. This CDR3 region has 21 residues. Germline V lookup: CDR1 LGHNA, CDR2 YNFKEQ.

This clonotype was picked up a small number of times. The junction and the germline gene differ at one end; a read error may be behind it. The chain links TRBV10-3 to TRBJ2-3; 8 bases are a match to TRBD2. The germline V gene encodes CDR1 ENHRY and CDR2 SYGVKD. The CDR3 extends over 15 amino acids. CDR3 bases: TGTGCCATCAGTGGAGAGCGGGGGCTCACAAATACGCAGTATTTT. This gives the protein CAISGERGLTNTQYF.

J is TRBJ2-1 and V is TRBV3-1; TRBD2 aligns across 9 bases. The CDR3 contains 14 residues. Losses at the gene ends were 4 bases for V and 6 bases for J; bases not matched to a gene: 4. Germline V gene sequence: CDR1 LGHDT, CDR2 YNNKEL (reference sequence). The CDR3 region has the DNA TGTGCCAGCAGCCTAGCGGGAGAAATCAATGAGCAGTTCTTC. Protein product: CASSLAGEINEQFF.

The V call is TRBV29-1, the J call TRBJ2-1, with D tentatively TRBD1 (6 bases). Germline V gives CDR1 SQVTM, CDR2 ANQGSEA. V shed 8 bases and J shed 7 bases, with 18 bases lying between them. This CDR3 comprises 13 residues. The CDR3 DNA follows: TGCAGCTGCCATGCAGGGGTGGGGAATGAGCAGTTCTTC. Encoded protein: CSCHAGVGNEQFF.

This clonotype was counted at least ten times. V gene TRBV5-1 combines with J gene TRBJ2-1; no clear D gene. The CDR3 extends over 11 amino acids. Looked up from germline, CDR1 is SGHRS and CDR2 is YFSETQ. With 2 bases removed from V and 6 bases from J, the gap between germline ends came to 3 bases. CDR3 protein: CASSFINEQFF. Written as DNA, the CDR3 is TGCGCCAGCAGCTTTATCAATGAGCAGTTCTTC.

The V call is TRBV12-3 or TRBV12-4, the J call TRBJ2-7; 11 bases agree with TRBD2. The trim removed 5 bases at V and 7 bases at J, leaving 7 bases unmatched. The CDR3 has 14 residues. This CDR3 is CASSRGLAELEQYF. CDR3 nucleotides: TGTGCCAGCAGTCGGGGACTAGCGGAGCTGGAGCAGTACTTC.

The sample holds a few counts of this clonotype. This chain joins TRBV11-1 and TRBJ2-2, with 11 bases lining up with TRBD2. This CDR3 comprises 18 residues. V shed 5 bases and J 8 bases; nucleotides not matched to a gene: 16. Germline CDR1 and CDR2: SGHAT and FQDESV (reference sequence). The CDR3: CASSRLRGTSGTSGELFF. Written as DNA, the CDR3 is TGTGCCAGCAGCCGCTTGAGGGGGACTAGCGGAACCTCTGGGGAGCTGTTTTTT.